The 10 T cell receptor beta chains below come from one sample, sequenced in a study of blood T cell repertoires in COVID-19. Generated by immunoSEQ multiplex PCR, the TCRdb table keeps only in-frame clones and is missing some. The sample carries roughly 76,000 clones, 87% recorded once. The sequencing input was peripheral blood. Receptors originate from a man aged 25 to 40 with acute or convalescent COVID-19.

V gene TRBV12-3 or TRBV12-4 combines with J gene TRBJ2-2; tentative D call: TRBD2 (5 bases). Trimming pared 8 bases from V and 7 bases from J, leaving 14 bases between. The CDR3 runs to 13 residues. Written as DNA, the CDR3 is TGTGCCAGCGGGCCCGGAGAGGGCGGGGAGCTGTTTTTT. It codes for CASGPGEGGELFF.

The chain combines TRBV20-1 with TRBJ2-7; D gene ambiguous. This CDR3 is 14 amino acids long. CDR1 and CDR2 from the germline V gene are DFQATT and SNEGSKA (reference sequence). Trimming stripped 3 bases from V and 5 bases from J, with 17 bases between. This CDR3 reads CSASETRRVDEQYF. The DNA for the CDR3 is TGCAGTGCTAGTGAAACCCGCCGCGTGGACGAGCAGTACTTC.

As DNA, the CDR3 is TGTGCCAGCAGTTGGGGAGGCTATGGCTACACCTTC. Translation gives CASSWGGYGYTF. V usage is TRBV5-6 and J usage is TRBJ1-2; D ambiguous. Germline CDR1 and CDR2: SGHDT and YYEEEE. This CDR3 comprises 12 residues. V shed 5 bases and J shed 4 bases, with 9 bases lying between them.

The chain is built from TRBV4-2 and TRBJ2-1; D possibly corresponds to TRBD2 (6 bases). CDR3 size: 14 residues. Germline V gene lookup returns CDR1 LGHNA and CDR2 YNFKEQ. Deletions cut 2 bases from V and 6 bases from J, with 11 bases between. In DNA, the CDR3 is TGTGCCAGCAGCCAACGGGACTTTGCCAATGAGCAGTTCTTC. This codes for CASSQRDFANEQFF.

The chain combines TRBV24-1 with TRBJ2-7; possibly TRBD1 for D (6 bases). The CDR3 is 15 amino acids. The V gene's germline CDR1 is KGHDR and CDR2 SFDVKD. The V end lost 2 bases, the J end lost 6 bases, and 16 bases lay between the germline ends. CDR3: CATSDSNRDTAEQYF. CDR3 bases: TGTGCCACCAGTGATTCCAATAGGGACACCGCCGAGCAGTACTTC.

This chain links TRBV5-1 with TRBJ2-1; 7 bases are a match to TRBD2. There are 14 residues in the CDR3. In germline, CDR1 is SGHRS, CDR2 YFSETQ. With V trimmed by 5 bases and J by 6 bases, 8 bases remained unmatched. The CDR3 region is CASRYSGIGNEQFF. The CDR3 nucleotides are TGCGCCAGCAGATACAGCGGGATTGGCAATGAGCAGTTCTTC.

The rearrangement links TRBV27 to TRBJ1-6, with a weak D call TRBD1 (5 bases). This CDR3 is 13 amino acids long. CDR1 is MNHEY, CDR2 SMNVEV, per germline (reference sequence). V was shortened by 7 bases and J by 6 bases, with 10 bases between the two germline ends. CDR3 in amino acids: CASKGRANSPLHF. The CDR3 DNA reads TGTGCCAGCAAGGGCAGGGCTAATTCACCCCTCCACTTT.

The J gene is TRBJ2-1, the V gene TRBV9; D unclear. Germline loops: CDR1 SGDLS, CDR2 YYNGEE. The V and J ends lost 4 bases and 7 bases respectively, with 18 bases between them. The CDR3 extends over 15 amino acids. The CDR3 spells CASSSLPQYPNEQFF. The CDR3 DNA follows: TGTGCCAGCAGCAGCCTCCCTCAATACCCTAATGAGCAGTTCTTC.

This clone was recorded only once. The chain couples TRBV6-5 to TRBJ2-1, with unresolved D. The CDR3 covers 11 residues. Trimming stripped 4 bases from V and 8 bases from J, with 6 bases between. CDR1 and CDR2 from the germline V gene are MNHEY and SVGAGI. Here the CDR3 DNA reads TGTGCCAGCAGTTCCCTGTATGAGCAGTTCTTC. Protein sequence: CASSSLYEQFF.

The chain has TRBV6-2 or TRBV6-3 and TRBJ2-5; 7 bases map to TRBD1. The CDR3 extends over 16 amino acids. Germline V gene lookup returns CDR1 MNHEY and CDR2 SVGEGT. J was trimmed by 0 bases and V by 4 bases; bases with no gene match: 8. CDR3 bases: TGTGCCAGCAGTTTTGACGACAGGGTGTACCAAGAGACCCAGTACTTC. Its protein product is CASSFDDRVYQETQYF.